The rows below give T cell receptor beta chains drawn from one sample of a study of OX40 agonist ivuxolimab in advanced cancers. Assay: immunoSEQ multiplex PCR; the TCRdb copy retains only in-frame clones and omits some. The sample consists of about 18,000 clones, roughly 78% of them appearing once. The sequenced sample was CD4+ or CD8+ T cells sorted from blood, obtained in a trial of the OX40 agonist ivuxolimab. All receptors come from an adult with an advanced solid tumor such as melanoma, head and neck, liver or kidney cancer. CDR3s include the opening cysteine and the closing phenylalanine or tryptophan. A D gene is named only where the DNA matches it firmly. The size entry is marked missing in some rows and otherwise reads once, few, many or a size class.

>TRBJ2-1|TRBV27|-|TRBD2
TGTGCCAGCAGTTTACGACCTAGCGGGAACTACAATGAGCAGTTCTTC
CASSLRPSGNYNEQFF
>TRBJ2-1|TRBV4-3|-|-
TGCGCCAGCAGCCAAGATCGGCAAGGGTACAATGAGCAGTTCTTC
CASSQDRQGYNEQFF
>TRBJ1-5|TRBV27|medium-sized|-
TGTGCCAGCACCCCGCTGGGTGGCAATCAGCCCCAGCATTTT
CASTPLGGNQPQHF
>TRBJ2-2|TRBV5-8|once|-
TGTGCCAGCAGCTACCGACTCGGGAGTTTGAGCACCGGGGAGCTGTTTTTT
CASSYRLGSLSTGELFF
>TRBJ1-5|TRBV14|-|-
TGTGCCAGCAGCCAACAGGACTCGTACGGGGTCAATCAGCCCCAGCATTTT
CASSQQDSYGVNQPQHF
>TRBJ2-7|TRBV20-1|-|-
TGCAGTGCTAGAGGCCTCTTCGAGCAGTACTTC
CSARGLFEQYF
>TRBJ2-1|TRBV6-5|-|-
TGTGCCAGCAGTTACGGTCAGGGACTTGGTGAGCAGTTCTTC
CASSYGQGLGEQFF
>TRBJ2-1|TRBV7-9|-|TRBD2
TGTGCCAGCAGCCCCCCCCTGGGGACTAGCGGCTACAATGAGCAGTTCTTC
CASSPPLGTSGYNEQFF
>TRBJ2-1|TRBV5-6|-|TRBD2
TGTGCCAGCAGCTTTGGCGGGGGGGCGCCCATCTCCTACAATGAGCAGTTCTTC
CASSFGGGAPISYNEQFF
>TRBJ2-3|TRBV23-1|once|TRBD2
TGCGCCAGTTGGGAGGGGGGACTAGCGGGAGGGAATAGCACAGATACGCAGTATTTT
CASWEGGLAGGNSTDTQYF
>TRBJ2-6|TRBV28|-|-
TGTGCCAGCAGTTTAGTCATTCCCTCTGGGGCCAACGTCCTGACTTTC
CASSLVIPSGANVLTF
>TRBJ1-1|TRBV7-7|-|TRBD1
TGTGCCAGCAGCTTGGAGACAGGGGGCCGAGAACCGAACACTGAAGCTTTCTTT
CASSLETGGREPNTEAFF
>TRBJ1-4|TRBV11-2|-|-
TGTGCCAGCAGCTTAACCAAGGGCCGGAATGAAAAACTGTTTTTT
CASSLTKGRNEKLFF
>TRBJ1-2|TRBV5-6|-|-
TGTGCCAGCACCCTGAGTCCCTATGGCTACACCTTC
CASTLSPYGYTF
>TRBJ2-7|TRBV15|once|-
TGTGCCACCAGCAGAGATAGTTCCTACGAGCAGTACTTC
CATSRDSSYEQYF
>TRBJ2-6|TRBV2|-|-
TGTGCCAGCAGTCTTAGCAAACCGATACAAAGTCGGGCCAACGTCCTGACTTTC
CASSLSKPIQSRANVLTF
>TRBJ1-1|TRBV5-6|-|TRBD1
TGTGCCAGCAGCTGGGGACAGGGCATGGCTGAAGCTTTCTTT
CASSWGQGMAEAFF
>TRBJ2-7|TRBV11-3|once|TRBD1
TGTGCCAGCGGGACAGGGTCCTACGAGCAGTACTTC
CASGTGSYEQYF
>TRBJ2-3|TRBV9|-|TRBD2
TGTGCCAGCAGCCCCCCCGGGACTAGCGGGGTTGATACGCAGTATTTT
CASSPPGTSGVDTQYF
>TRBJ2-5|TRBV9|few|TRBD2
TGTGCCAGCAGCCCGACCTTAGCGGGGGGAGAGACCCAGTACTTC
CASSPTLAGGETQYF
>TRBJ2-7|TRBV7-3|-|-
TGTGCCAGCAGCCTGAGGATGACAGTTTACGAGCAGTACTTC
CASSLRMTVYEQYF
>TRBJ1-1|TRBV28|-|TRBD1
TGTGCCAGCAGTTCTCCAGGGGGGAACACTGAAGCTTTCTTT
CASSSPGGNTEAFF
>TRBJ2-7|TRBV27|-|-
TGTGCCAGCAGTTTAGGGTCAGTCCACGACCACTACTTC
CASSLGSVHDHYF
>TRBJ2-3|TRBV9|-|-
TGTGCCAGCAGCGTGCGCAGCTGGGGAAGCACAGATACGCAGTATTTT
CASSVRSWGSTDTQYF
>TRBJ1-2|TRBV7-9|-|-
TGTGCCAGCAGTTCCCCGGGACAAGTCTATGGCTACACCTTC
CASSSPGQVYGYTF
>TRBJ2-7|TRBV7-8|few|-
TGTGCCAGCAGCTTATCAACAGGGAGCGGCTACGAGCAGTACTTC
CASSLSTGSGYEQYF
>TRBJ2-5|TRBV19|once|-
TGTGCCAGTAGTTCCGGGACAGCGGGGACCCAGTACTTC
CASSSGTAGTQYF
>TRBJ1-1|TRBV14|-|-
TGTGCCAGCAACCAGGGAGGGGACATAGTGAACACTGAAGCTTTCTTT
CASNQGGDIVNTEAFF
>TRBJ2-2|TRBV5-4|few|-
TGTGCCAGCAGCTTGGAACAGACCCTGAACACCGGGGAGCTGTTTTTT
CASSLEQTLNTGELFF
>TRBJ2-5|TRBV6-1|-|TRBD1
TGTGCCAGCAGTGAAACAGGGGGGTTGGAGACCCAGTACTTC
CASSETGGLETQYF
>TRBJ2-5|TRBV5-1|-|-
TGCGCCAGCAGCTTGGACAAAGTAATGGAGACCCAGTACTTC
CASSLDKVMETQYF
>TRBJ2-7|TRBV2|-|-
TGTGCCAGCAGTGACCCCACGGGCGTGAGCTCCTACGAGCAGTACTTC
CASSDPTGVSSYEQYF
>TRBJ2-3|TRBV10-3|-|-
TGTGCCTCTTGGGATAGCACAGATACGCAGTATTTT
CASWDSTDTQYF
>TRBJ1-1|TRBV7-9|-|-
TGTGCCAGCAGCTTAGCCCCAGGGGTGGGCACTGAAGCTTTCTTT
CASSLAPGVGTEAFF
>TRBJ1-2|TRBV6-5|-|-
TGTGCCAGCAGTGAACCAGGAGACTATGGCTACACCTTC
CASSEPGDYGYTF
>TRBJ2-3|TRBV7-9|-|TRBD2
TGTGCCAGCAGCTTTGTCCTTACTAGCGTAAGCACAGATACGCAGTATTTT
CASSFVLTSVSTDTQYF
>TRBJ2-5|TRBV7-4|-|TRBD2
TGTGCCAGCAGCTTAGGTCCTAGCGGGGGGAAAGAGACCCAGTACTTC
CASSLGPSGGKETQYF
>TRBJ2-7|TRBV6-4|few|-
TGTGCCAGCAGTGACTCGGGTAGCGGCGGCGAGCAGTACTTC
CASSDSGSGGEQYF
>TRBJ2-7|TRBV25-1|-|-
TGTGCCAGCAGTGTGTCGACGGTCTCCTACGAGCAGTACTTC
CASSVSTVSYEQYF
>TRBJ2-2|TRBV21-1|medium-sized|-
TGTGCCAGCAGCGGAACAGGGAACACCGGGGAGCTGTTTTTT
CASSGTGNTGELFF
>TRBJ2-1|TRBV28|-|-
TGTGCCAGCAGTTTTCAGGAGGGGTTTTTAAGGGGCTACACTTGGAATGAGCAGTTCTTC
CASSFQEGFLRGYTWNEQFF
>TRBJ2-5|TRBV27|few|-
TGTGCCAGCAGTTTATTGCCAGGTTTCTCTCAAGAGACCCAGTACTTC
CASSLLPGFSQETQYF